The 29 T cell receptor beta chains below come from one sample, sequenced in a study of T cells in Graves' hyperthyroidism and ophthalmopathy. Amplified regions were TCR beta CDR3 sequences from RNA transcripts. An initial round of RT-PCR targeting the TCR CDR3 relied on the HTBI primer set. Via MiXCR, TCRdb re-called the multiplex PCR reads, giving one row per CDR3 protein. The top ten clones hold under 8.5% of a sample with hundreds of thousands of distinct CDR3 sequences, approximately 42% of them seen once. The sample taken for sequencing was peripheral blood or thyroid tissue (not recorded which). These receptors all stem from an adult man with Graves' disease, either hyperthyroidism or ophthalmopathy (not recorded which).

This clonotype showed up just a few times. The chain joins TRBV5-5 to TRBJ1-1, with D possibly matching TRBD1 (5 bases). Trimming took off 4 bases at V and 4 bases at J, with 14 bases between the two ends. The V gene's germline CDR1 is SGHKS and CDR2 YYEKEE (reference sequence). This CDR3 spans 14 amino acids. CDR3 bases: TGTGCCAGCAGCCACGGGACGTCGGGCACTGAAGCTTTCTTT. It yields the protein CASSHGTSGTEAFF.

The chain links TRBV10-3 to TRBJ2-7; 8 bases fit TRBD1. The germline CDR1 and CDR2 sequences are ENHRY and SYGVKD. The V and J ends lost 3 bases and 7 bases, in that order; junction bases with no gene match: 5. The CDR3 extends over 13 amino acids. The CDR3 is CAISEDRGSEQYF. CDR3 DNA: TGTGCCATCAGTGAAGACAGGGGAAGTGAGCAGTACTTC.

Points on this clonotype: At one of its ends the junction is not consistent with the germline gene, which may arise from a read error. The chain is built from TRBV10-2 and TRBJ1-6; 10 nucleotides align to TRBD1. The CDR3 spans 18 residues. Looked up from germline, CDR1 is WSHSY and CDR2 is SAAADI. CDR3 bases: TGTGCCAGCAGTTCGACAGGGGGCGGGAGCTCCTATAATTCACCCCTCCACTTT. It codes for CASSSTGGGSSYNSPLHF.

Details on this clonotype: Its ends do not fully match the called genes, so a read error is possible. J is TRBJ1-1 and V is TRBV6-1, with TRBD1 identical over 7 bases. The CDR3 has 13 residues. Germline V gene sequence: CDR1 MNHNS, CDR2 SASEGT. The CDR3 nucleotides are TGTGTCAGCACAACAGGGGATGGCACTGAAGCTTTCTTT. Its translation: CVSTTGDGTEAFF.

About this clonotype: Relative to the germline gene, one junction end is altered; a read error may explain this. This chain joins TRBV20-1 and TRBJ2-5; 12 bases align to TRBD2. The CDR3 extends over 15 amino acids. Germline assignment: CDR1 DFQATT and CDR2 SNEGSKA (reference sequence). In nucleotides, the CDR3 is TGCAGTGCTAGACGCCTAGCGGGAGGGCAAGAGACCCAGCACTTC. The encoded protein is CSARRLAGGQETQHF.

This clonotype was observed at least ten times. For the CDR3, the DNA is TGCGCCAGCAGTGACGGGAGGCTCACTGAAGCTTTCTTT. Translation gives CASSDGRLTEAFF. The chain links TRBV10-2 to TRBJ1-1; D unresolved. CDR1 is WSHSY, CDR2 SAAADI, per germline. CDR3 length equals 13 residues. The V and J ends lost 3 bases and 4 bases respectively, with 9 bases between them.

This clonotype appeared many times. The chain employs TRBV12-3 or TRBV12-4 and TRBJ1-5, with D perhaps matching TRBD1 (6 bases). Trimming took 5 bases from V and 0 from J, leaving 11 bases between them. The CDR3 spans 15 residues. The CDR3 sequence: CASSEPGHSNQPQHF. The CDR3 bases are TGTGCCAGCAGTGAACCGGGACATAGCAATCAGCCCCAGCATTTT.

The chain's CDR3 is CASSSLPGQGRNGEQYF. DNA for the CDR3: TGCGCCAGCAGCTCCCTACCGGGACAGGGGCGGAATGGCGAGCAGTACTTC. The chain employs TRBV5-1 and TRBJ2-7, with 10 bases aligning to TRBD1. CDR3 length: 17 residues. Trimming cost V 3 bases and J 6 bases; bases outside gene matches: 15. Germline CDR1 and CDR2: SGHRS and YFSETQ.

Here the CDR3 DNA reads TGTGCCAGCAGCTCGCGGACGACAGGCTACTATGGCTACACCTTC. Translating it yields CASSSRTTGYYGYTF. The rearrangement links TRBV7-2 to TRBJ1-2; TRBD1 is a possible D gene (6 bases). Germline CDR1 SGHTA, CDR2 FQGNSA. This CDR3 contains 15 residues. Deletions cut 4 bases from V and 3 bases from J, with 15 bases between.

This clonotype has ten or more counts. This chain links TRBV15 with TRBJ2-7; either TRBD1 or TRBD2 may fit D (5 bases each). This CDR3 has 12 amino acids. Deletions cut 4 bases from V and 3 bases from J, with 7 bases between. From germline, CDR1 is LNHNV and CDR2 YYDKDF (reference sequence). The CDR3 region has the DNA TGTGCCACCAGCACAGGGAGCTACGAGCAGTACTTC. Protein: CATSTGSYEQYF. The full variable domain, rest sourced from reference TRBV15 and TRBJ2-7, is DAMVIQNPRYQVTQFGKPVTLSCSQTLNHNVMYWYQQKSSQAPKLLFHYYDKDFNNEADTPDNFQSRRPNTSFCFLDIRSPGLGDTAMYLCATSTGSYEQYFGPGTRLTVT.

This chain links TRBV7-8 with TRBJ1-2; the match to TRBD1 covers 10 bases. This CDR3 is built from 14 residues. After removal of 5 bases from V and 8 bases from J, the junction contained 8 bases not matched to a gene. Germline V gene sequence: CDR1 SGHVS, CDR2 FQNEAQ. The DNA for the CDR3 is TGTGCCAGCAGCCCTGGGACAGGGGTTCGGGGCTACACCTTC. Translated: CASSPGTGVRGYTF.

The sample holds a few counts of this clonotype. The gene calls are TRBV11-2 and TRBJ1-2, with D tentatively TRBD1 (6 bases). Between the trimmed V and J ends, which lost 5 bases and 5 bases, there was a span of 15 bases. This CDR3 is built from 14 residues. Germline assignment: CDR1 SGHAT and CDR2 FQNNGV. In nucleotides, the CDR3 is TGTGCCAGCAGCACCCGGACAGAAACATATGGCTACACCTTC. It specifies CASSTRTETYGYTF.

This clonotype showed up many times. The rearrangement uses TRBV29-1 and TRBJ2-7; D remains unclear. Germline V lookup: CDR1 SQVTM, CDR2 ANQGSEA. The CDR3 length is 12 residues. V lost 6 bases and J lost 0, with 9 bases in between. As DNA, the CDR3 is TGCAGCGTCACATCCAGCTCCTACGAGCAGTACTTC. Amino acid sequence: CSVTSSSYEQYF.

This clonotype showed up just a few times. The gene calls are TRBV11-2 and TRBJ1-5; D is undetermined. V lost 4 bases to trimming and J lost 9 bases, with 19 bases between them. The CDR3 sequence is 15 residues long. The germline gives CDR1 SGHAT, CDR2 FQNNGV. The CDR3 is CASSSHDGSGWPQHF. CDR3 bases: TGTGCCAGCAGCTCCCATGACGGGTCAGGCTGGCCCCAGCATTTT.

The chain couples TRBV5-1 to TRBJ1-1, with 9 bases aligning to TRBD1. The trim removed 4 bases at V and 4 bases at J, leaving 8 bases unmatched. The V gene's germline CDR1 is SGHRS and CDR2 YFSETQ. CDR3 size: 15 residues. The CDR3 is CASSGTGTDGTEAFF. The CDR3 nucleotides read TGCGCCAGCAGCGGGACAGGGACGGATGGCACTGAAGCTTTCTTT.

In this sample, this clonotype turned up many times. The rearrangement links TRBV2 to TRBJ1-1; D remains unclear. The CDR3 totals 13 residues. Deletions cut 3 bases from V and 0 bases from J, with 5 bases between. Germline V gives CDR1 SNHLY, CDR2 FYNNEI. CDR3 in DNA: TGTGCCAGCAGTGACAGCTTGAACACTGAAGCTTTCTTT. It encodes CASSDSLNTEAFF.

The chain recombines TRBV25-1 with TRBJ1-2, with D possibly TRBD1 on 5 matching bases. This CDR3 spans 15 amino acids. The germline V gene has CDR1 MGHDK and CDR2 SYGVNS. The CDR3 region is CASGLGTVTRDGYTF. In DNA form, the CDR3 reads TGTGCTAGTGGTTTGGGGACCGTAACCCGGGATGGCTACACCTTC.

CDR3 sequence: CATSRVDRGSYEQYF. CDR3 bases: TGTGCCACCAGCAGGGTGGACAGGGGGTCCTACGAGCAGTACTTC. The chain has TRBV15 and TRBJ2-7, with 10 bases aligning to TRBD1. The germline gives CDR1 LNHNV, CDR2 YYDKDF (reference sequence). Trimming cost V 3 bases and J 1 base; bases outside gene matches: 3. The CDR3 runs 15 residues.

The chain uses TRBV20-1 and TRBJ2-7; 14 bases are shared with TRBD2. This CDR3 is 15 amino acids long. The V gene's germline CDR1 is DFQATT and CDR2 SNEGSKA (reference sequence). Germline trimming cut 7 bases from V and 3 bases from J; bases unmatched to any gene: 8. CDR3 sequence: CSGTEGTSGSYEQYF. As DNA, the CDR3 is TGCAGTGGGACAGAAGGGACTAGCGGGAGCTACGAGCAGTACTTC.

As for this clonotype: A much larger clone sits a single nucleotide away, making a read error possible. This rearrangement joins TRBV6-1 to TRBJ1-2; D gene unclear. Germline CDR1 reads MNHNS; CDR2 reads SASEGT. Trimming took off 6 bases at V and 4 bases at J, with 18 bases between the two ends. This CDR3 is built from 15 residues. The CDR3 here is CASSDLGREIYGYTF. As DNA, the CDR3 is TGTGCCAGCAGCGATTTAGGGAGGGAGATCTATGGCTACACCTTC.

The chain links TRBV7-2 to TRBJ2-7; possibly TRBD1 or TRBD2 for D (5 bases each). The CDR3 totals 14 residues. CDR1 is SGHTA, CDR2 FQGNSA, per germline. Trimming left V 4 bases short and J 3 bases short, with 13 bases between. The CDR3: CASSSLGAYYEQYF. DNA for the CDR3: TGTGCCAGCAGCTCCCTCGGGGCTTACTACGAGCAGTACTTC.

This clonotype was recorded at least ten times. The rearrangement uses TRBV2 and TRBJ1-4, with 7 bases fitting TRBD1. The CDR3 extends over 14 amino acids. The germline gives CDR1 SNHLY, CDR2 FYNNEI. The V and J ends lost 6 bases and 5 bases, in that order; junction bases with no gene match: 6. CDR3 DNA: TGTGCCAGCAGCTTGGACAGGCTGAATGAAAAACTGTTTTTT. This codes for CASSLDRLNEKLFF.

This sequence joins TRBV29-1 and TRBJ2-2, with a tentative D call TRBD1 (6 bases). V gave up 8 bases and J gave up 0 bases, with 13 bases separating them. Germline CDR1 reads SQVTM; CDR2 reads ANQGSEA. This CDR3 has 14 residues. CDR3 sequence (DNA): TGCAGCATGCTCAGGGGCACGAACACCGGGGAGCTGTTTTTT. This sequence encodes CSMLRGTNTGELFF.

This rearrangement joins TRBV29-1 to TRBJ1-2, with 8 bases that match TRBD1. With 8 bases clipped from V and 3 bases from J, the junction kept 5 bases outside the gene matches. CDR3 length: 12 amino acids. Germline lookup yields CDR1 SQVTM and CDR2 ANQGSEA. This chain's CDR3 is CSSDREDYGYTF. As DNA, the CDR3 is TGCAGCTCGGACAGGGAGGACTATGGCTACACCTTC.

V usage is TRBV29-1 and J usage is TRBJ1-1, with TRBD1 identical over 7 bases. Unmatched junction bases numbered 14, after V lost 3 bases and J lost 1 base. Germline V lookup: CDR1 SQVTM, CDR2 ANQGSEA. The CDR3 spans 17 residues. The CDR3 bases are TGCAGCGTTGAGACCTACCGACAGGGACAGCCGAACACTGAAGCTTTCTTT. As protein: CSVETYRQGQPNTEAFF.

This clonotype was detected a few times. The rearrangement joins TRBV7-6 to TRBJ1-5; perhaps TRBD1 as D (5 bases). V lost 4 bases and J lost 2, with 15 bases in between. This CDR3 has 16 residues. The germline V gene has CDR1 SGHVS and CDR2 FNYEAQ. The CDR3 DNA is TGTGCCAGCAGCTCCACCTCAGGGATTGGCAATCAGCCCCAGCATTTT. This sequence encodes CASSSTSGIGNQPQHF.

The chain joins TRBV6-1 to TRBJ1-5, with D perhaps TRBD1 (6 bases). The CDR3 spans 15 residues. Looked up from germline, CDR1 is MNHNS and CDR2 is SASEGT. Deletions cut 6 bases from V and 3 bases from J, with 15 bases between. CDR3 amino acids: CASRRGGRDNQPQHF. The CDR3 bases are TGTGCCAGCAGGCGAGGGGGACGGGACAATCAGCCCCAGCATTTT.

Note on this clonotype: Since a much larger clone is just one base distant, this may be a read error. V and J are TRBV7-3 and TRBJ2-5; 7 bases match TRBD2. Trimming at V came to 4 bases and at J to 4 bases, leaving 3 bases not matched to a gene. The CDR3 spans 13 residues. Germline loops: CDR1 SGHTA, CDR2 FQGTGA. Here the CDR3 DNA reads TGTGCCAGCAGCTCCGTAGCGGGAGAGACCCAGTACTTC. Residues: CASSSVAGETQYF. The full variable domain, rest sourced from reference TRBV7-3 and TRBJ2-5, is GAGVSQTPSNKVTEKGKYVELRCDPISGHTALYWYRQSLGQGPEFLIYFQGTGAADDSGLPNDRFFAVRPEGSVSTLKIQRTERGDSAVYLCASSSVAGETQYFGPGTRLLVL.

A note on this clonotype: An end of the junction does not agree with germline; a read error may underlie this. The chain is built from TRBV10-2 and TRBJ2-3, with TRBD2 as a possible D gene (6 bases). Germline-derived CDR1 and CDR2 are WSHSY and SAAADI. The CDR3 is 15 amino acids. The CDR3 sequence is CASKVGRSFTDTQYF. The CDR3 region has the DNA TGTGCGTCAAAGGTCGGGAGATCATTCACAGATACGCAGTATTTT.